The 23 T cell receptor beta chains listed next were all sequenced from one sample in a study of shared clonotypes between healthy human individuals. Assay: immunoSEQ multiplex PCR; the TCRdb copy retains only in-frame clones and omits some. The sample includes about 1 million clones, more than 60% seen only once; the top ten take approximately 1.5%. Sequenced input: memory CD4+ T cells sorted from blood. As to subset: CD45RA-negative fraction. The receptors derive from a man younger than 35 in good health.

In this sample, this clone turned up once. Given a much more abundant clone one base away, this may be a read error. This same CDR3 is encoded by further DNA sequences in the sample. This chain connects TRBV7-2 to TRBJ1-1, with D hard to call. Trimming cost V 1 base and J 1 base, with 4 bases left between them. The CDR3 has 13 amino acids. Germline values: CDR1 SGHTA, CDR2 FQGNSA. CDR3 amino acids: CASSLGRNTEAFF. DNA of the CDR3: TGTGCCAGCAGCTTAGGGAGGAACACTGAAGCTTTCTTT.

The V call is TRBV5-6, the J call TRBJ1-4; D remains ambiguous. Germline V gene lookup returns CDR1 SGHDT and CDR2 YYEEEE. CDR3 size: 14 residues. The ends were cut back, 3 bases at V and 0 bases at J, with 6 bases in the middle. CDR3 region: CASSSTPTNEKLFF. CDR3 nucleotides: TGTGCCAGCAGCTCCACGCCAACTAATGAAAAACTGTTTTTT.

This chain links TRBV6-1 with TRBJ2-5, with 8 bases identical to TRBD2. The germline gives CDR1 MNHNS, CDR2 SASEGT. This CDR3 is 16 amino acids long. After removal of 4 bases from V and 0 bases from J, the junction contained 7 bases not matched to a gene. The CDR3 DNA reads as TGTGCCAGCAGTGCTGCGGCGGGGGGCAACCAAGAGACCCAGTACTTC. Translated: CASSAAAGGNQETQYF.

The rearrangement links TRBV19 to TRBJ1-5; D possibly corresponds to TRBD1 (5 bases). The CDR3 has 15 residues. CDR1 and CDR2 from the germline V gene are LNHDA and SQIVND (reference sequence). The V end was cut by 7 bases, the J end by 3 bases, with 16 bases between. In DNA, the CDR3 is TGTGCCAGTACCCCTACCGGGACCGCCAATCAGCCCCAGCATTTT. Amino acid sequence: CASTPTGTANQPQHF.

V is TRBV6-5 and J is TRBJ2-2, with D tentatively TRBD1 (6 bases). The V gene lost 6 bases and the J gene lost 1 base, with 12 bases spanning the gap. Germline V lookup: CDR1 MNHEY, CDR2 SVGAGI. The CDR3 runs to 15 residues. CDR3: CASRTGTKNTGELFF. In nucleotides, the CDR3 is TGTGCCAGCAGAACCGGGACAAAGAACACCGGGGAGCTGTTTTTT.

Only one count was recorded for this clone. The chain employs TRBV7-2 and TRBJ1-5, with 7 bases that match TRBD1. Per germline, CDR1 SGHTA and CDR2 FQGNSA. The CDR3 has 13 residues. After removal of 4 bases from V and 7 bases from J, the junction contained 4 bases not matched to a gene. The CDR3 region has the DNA TGTGCCAGCAGCTCTAAGGACAGGCAGCCCCAGCATTTT. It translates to CASSSKDRQPQHF.

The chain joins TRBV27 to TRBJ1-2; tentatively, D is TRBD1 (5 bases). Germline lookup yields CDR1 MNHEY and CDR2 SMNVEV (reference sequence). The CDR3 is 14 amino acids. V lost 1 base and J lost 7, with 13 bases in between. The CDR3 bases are TGTGCCAGCAGTTTATTTACAGGCAATAGTGGCTACACCTTC. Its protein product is CASSLFTGNSGYTF.

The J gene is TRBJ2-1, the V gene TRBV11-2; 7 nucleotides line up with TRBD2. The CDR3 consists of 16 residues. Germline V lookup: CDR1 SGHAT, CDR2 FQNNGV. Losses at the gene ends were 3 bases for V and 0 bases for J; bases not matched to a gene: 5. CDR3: CASSLGDYRSYNEQFF. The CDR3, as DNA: TGTGCCAGCAGCTTGGGGGACTACCGCTCCTACAATGAGCAGTTCTTC. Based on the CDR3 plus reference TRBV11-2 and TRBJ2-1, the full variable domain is EAGVAQSPRYKIIEKRQSVAFWCNPISGHATLYWYQQILGQGPKLLIQFQNNGVVDDSQLPKDRFSAERLKGVDSTLKIQPAKLEDSAVYLCASSLGDYRSYNEQFFGPGTRLTVL.

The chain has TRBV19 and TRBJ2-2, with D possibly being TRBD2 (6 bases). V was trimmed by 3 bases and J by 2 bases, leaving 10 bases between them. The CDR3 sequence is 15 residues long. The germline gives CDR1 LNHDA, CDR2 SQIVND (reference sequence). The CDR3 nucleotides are TGTGCCAGTAGTATGGGGGGTCTCAACACCGGGGAGCTGTTTTTT. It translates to CASSMGGLNTGELFF.

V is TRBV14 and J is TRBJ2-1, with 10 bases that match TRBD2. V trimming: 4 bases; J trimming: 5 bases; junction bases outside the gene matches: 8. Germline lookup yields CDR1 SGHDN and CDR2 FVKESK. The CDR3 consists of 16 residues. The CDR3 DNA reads TGTGCCAGCAGCCGTCACGGGACTAGCGTGGACAATGAGCAGTTCTTC. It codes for CASSRHGTSVDNEQFF.

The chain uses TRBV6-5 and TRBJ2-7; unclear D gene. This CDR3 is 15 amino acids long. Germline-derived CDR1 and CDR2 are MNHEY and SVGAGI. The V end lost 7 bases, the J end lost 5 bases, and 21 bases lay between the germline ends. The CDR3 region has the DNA TGTGCCAGCAAGCCCTCGGTCGGGTTCCCCCACGAGCAGTACTTC. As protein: CASKPSVGFPHEQYF.

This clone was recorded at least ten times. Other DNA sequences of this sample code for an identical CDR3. The CDR3 loop is CSVEDGVCVWGRGETQYF. CDR3 bases: TGCAGCGTTGAAGATGGGGTATGTGTTTGGGGGCGCGGAGAGACCCAGTACTTC. The J gene is TRBJ2-5, the V gene TRBV29-1, with D possibly matching TRBD1 (6 bases). Germline V gene data show CDR1 as SQVTM and CDR2 as ANQGSEA. This CDR3 comprises 18 residues. The V gene lost 0 bases and the J gene lost 4 bases, with 24 bases spanning the gap.

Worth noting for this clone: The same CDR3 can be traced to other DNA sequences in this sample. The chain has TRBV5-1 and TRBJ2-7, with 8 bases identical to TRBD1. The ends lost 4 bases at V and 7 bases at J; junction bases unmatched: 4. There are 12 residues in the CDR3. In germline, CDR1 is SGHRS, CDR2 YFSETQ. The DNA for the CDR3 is TGCGCCAGCAGCGTGACAGGGGATGAGCAGTACTTC. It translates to CASSVTGDEQYF. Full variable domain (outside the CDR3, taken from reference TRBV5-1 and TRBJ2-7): KAGVTQTPRYLIKTRGQQVTLSCSPISGHRSVSWYQQTPGQGLQFLFEYFSETQRNKGNFPGRFSGRQFSNSRSEMNVSTLELGDSALYLCASSVTGDEQYFGPGTRLTVT.

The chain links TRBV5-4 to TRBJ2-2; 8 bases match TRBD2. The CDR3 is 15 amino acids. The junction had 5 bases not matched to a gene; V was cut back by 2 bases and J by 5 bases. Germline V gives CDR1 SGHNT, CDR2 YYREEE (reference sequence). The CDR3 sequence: CASSLAGARTGELFF. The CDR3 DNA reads TGTGCCAGCAGCTTAGCGGGAGCGAGGACCGGGGAGCTGTTTTTT.

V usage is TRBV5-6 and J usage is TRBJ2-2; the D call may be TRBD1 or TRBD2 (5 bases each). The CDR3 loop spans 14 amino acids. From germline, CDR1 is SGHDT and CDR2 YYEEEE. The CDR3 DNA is TGTGCGCCCCCGGGGACCCTCGACACCGGGGAGCTGTTTTTT. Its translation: CAPPGTLDTGELFF.

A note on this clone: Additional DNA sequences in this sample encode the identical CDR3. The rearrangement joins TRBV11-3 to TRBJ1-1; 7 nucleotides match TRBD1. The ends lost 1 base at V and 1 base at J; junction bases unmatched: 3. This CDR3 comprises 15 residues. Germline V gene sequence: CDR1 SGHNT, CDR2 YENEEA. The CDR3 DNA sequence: TGTGCCAGCAGCTTAGGAGGGACAGCGAACACTGAAGCTTTCTTT. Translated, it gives CASSLGGTANTEAFF.

DNA of the CDR3: TGCGCCAGCAGCTTGGGACAGGGAGGGTTGAACACTGAAGCTTTCTTT. Protein: CASSLGQGGLNTEAFF. The V call is TRBV5-1, the J call TRBJ1-1, with 7 bases aligning to TRBD1. Germline values: CDR1 SGHRS, CDR2 YFSETQ. After removal of 0 bases from V and 0 bases from J, the junction contained 5 bases not matched to a gene. There are 16 residues in the CDR3.

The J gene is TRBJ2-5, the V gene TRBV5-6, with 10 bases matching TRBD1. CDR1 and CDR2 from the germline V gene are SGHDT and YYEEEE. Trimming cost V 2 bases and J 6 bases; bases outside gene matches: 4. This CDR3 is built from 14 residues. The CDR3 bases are TGTGCCAGCAGCTTCCGGGACAGGGGAAAGACCCAGTACTTC. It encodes CASSFRDRGKTQYF.

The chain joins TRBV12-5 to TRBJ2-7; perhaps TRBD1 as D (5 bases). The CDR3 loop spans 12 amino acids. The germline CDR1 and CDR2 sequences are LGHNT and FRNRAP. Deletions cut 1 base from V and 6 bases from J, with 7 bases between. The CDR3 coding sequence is TGTGCTAGTGGTTTGGGGACACCCGAGCAGTACTTC. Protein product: CASGLGTPEQYF. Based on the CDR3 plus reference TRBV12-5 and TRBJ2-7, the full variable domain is DARVTQTPRHKVTEMGQEVTMRCQPILGHNTVFWYRQTMMQGLELLAYFRNRAPLDDSGMPKDRFSAEMPDATLATLKIQPSEPRDSAVYFCASGLGTPEQYFGPGTRLTVT.

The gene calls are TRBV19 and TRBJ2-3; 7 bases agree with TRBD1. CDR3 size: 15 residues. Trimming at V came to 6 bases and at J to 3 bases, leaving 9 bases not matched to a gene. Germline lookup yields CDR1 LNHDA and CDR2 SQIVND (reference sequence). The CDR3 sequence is CASSPNRGNTDTQYF. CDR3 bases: TGTGCCAGTAGCCCAAACAGGGGAAATACAGATACGCAGTATTTT.

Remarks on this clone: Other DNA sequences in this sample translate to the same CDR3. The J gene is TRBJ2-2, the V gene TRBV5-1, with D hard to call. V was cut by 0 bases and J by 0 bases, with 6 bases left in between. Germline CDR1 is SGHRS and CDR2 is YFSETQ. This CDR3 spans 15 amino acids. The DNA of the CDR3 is TGCGCCAGCAGCTTGGAGGGATCGAACACCGGGGAGCTGTTTTTT. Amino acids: CASSLEGSNTGELFF.

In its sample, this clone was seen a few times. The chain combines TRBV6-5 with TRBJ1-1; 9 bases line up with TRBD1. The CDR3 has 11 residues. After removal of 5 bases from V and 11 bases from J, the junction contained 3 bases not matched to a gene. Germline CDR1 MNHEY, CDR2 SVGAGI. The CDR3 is CASSGTGTAFF. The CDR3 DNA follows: TGTGCCAGCAGTGGGACAGGGACCGCTTTCTTT.

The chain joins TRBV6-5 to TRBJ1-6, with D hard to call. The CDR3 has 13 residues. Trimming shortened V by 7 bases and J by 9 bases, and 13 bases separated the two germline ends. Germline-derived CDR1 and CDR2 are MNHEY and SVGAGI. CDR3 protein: CASMRAWGSPLHF. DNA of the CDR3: TGTGCCAGCATGCGGGCCTGGGGTTCACCCCTCCACTTT.